This TCR beta chain is drawn from a study of blood T cell repertoires in COVID-19. CDR3 length: 20 amino acids. The ends lost 3 bases at V and 0 bases at J; junction bases unmatched: 12. Germline lookup yields CDR1 SNHLY and CDR2 FYNNEI. Some clones are missing from TCRdb's copy, which holds only in-frame ones; the method was immunoSEQ multiplex PCR. The table has hundreds of thousands of clones, approximately 77% seen once; the top ten hold about 3.8%. The V gene is TRBV2, the J gene TRBJ2-2; 11 bases are a match to TRBD2. Sequencing was done on a sample of peripheral blood. The source of this sequence is a woman older than 75 with acute or convalescent COVID-19. The CDR3 spells CASSDLAASGGFSNTGELFF. The CDR3 DNA reads TGTGCCAGCAGTGACCTGGCGGCTAGCGGGGGGTTCTCGAACACCGGGGAGCTGTTTTTT.